A single sample is the source of the 30 T cell receptor beta chains below, sequenced in a study of T cell changes during pregnancy in multiple sclerosis. The data were produced by immunoSEQ multiplex PCR, yet TCRdb's version contains in-frame clones alone and is incomplete. Of around 34,000 clones listed, less than 95% are singletons. The sample consisted of CD8+ T cells from peripheral blood mononuclear cells, taken before pregnancy. The source of these receptors is a female donor with multiple sclerosis, enrolled in a pregnancy study.

This chain uses TRBV11-2 with TRBJ1-2; D is perhaps TRBD1 (5 bases). The CDR3 is 15 residues long. The germline V gene has CDR1 SGHAT and CDR2 FQNNGV. V was shortened by 0 bases and J by 4 bases, with 12 bases between the two germline ends. The CDR3 bases are TGTGCCAGCAGCTTAGATGGCACAACAGGCTATGGCTACACCTTC. Amino acid sequence: CASSLDGTTGYGYTF.

The sample holds one count of this clone. The chain uses TRBV4-1 and TRBJ2-6, with a possible D match to TRBD1 (6 bases). This CDR3 has 20 amino acids. Germline V gives CDR1 MGHRA, CDR2 YSYEKL. Trimming took off 1 base at V and 0 bases at J, with 19 bases between the two ends. The DNA of the CDR3 is TGCGCCAGCAGCCAAGGGCCCGACAGGCAGTGGCTCTCTGGGGCCAACGTCCTGACTTTC. Protein: CASSQGPDRQWLSGANVLTF.

The rearrangement joins TRBV27 to TRBJ2-1; unclear D gene. The V gene's germline CDR1 is MNHEY and CDR2 SMNVEV (reference sequence). V lost 3 bases and J 4 bases, leaving 10 bases between the germline ends. The CDR3 spans 14 residues. The CDR3 loop is CASSLTPRYNEQFF. The DNA for the CDR3 is TGTGCCAGCAGTTTGACCCCTAGATACAATGAGCAGTTCTTC.

About this clone itself: The sample carries other DNA sequences with the same CDR3. The chain couples TRBV7-3 to TRBJ1-3; 8 nucleotides agree with TRBD1. The length of the CDR3 is 15 residues. CDR1 is SGHTA, CDR2 FQGTGA, per germline. V shed 5 bases and J 4 bases; nucleotides not matched to a gene: 7. CDR3 DNA: TGTGCCAGCAGCCTATCAGGGGGCTTCGGAAACACCATATATTTT. Protein sequence: CASSLSGGFGNTIYF.

This sequence joins TRBV6-5 and TRBJ1-2; tentative D call: TRBD1 (6 bases). Germline loops: CDR1 MNHEY, CDR2 SVGAGI. The V end was cut by 3 bases, the J end by 8 bases, with 19 bases between. The CDR3 loop spans 15 amino acids. Written as DNA, the CDR3 is TGTGCCAGCAGTTATTCTTACACAGGGTTGGGGGGCTACACCTTC. Its protein is CASSYSYTGLGGYTF.

J is TRBJ2-3 and V is TRBV6-6, with 7 bases fitting TRBD1. The ends lost 2 bases at V and 11 bases at J; junction bases unmatched: 4. The length of the CDR3 is 12 residues. Germline-derived CDR1 and CDR2 are MNHNY and SVGAGI (reference sequence). The CDR3 sequence is CASSYRQGEQYF. The DNA for the CDR3 is TGTGCCAGCAGTTACCGACAGGGCGAGCAGTATTTT.

The chain recombines TRBV7-9 with TRBJ2-3; TRBD2 agrees at 10 bases. The CDR3 contains 19 residues. Germline V gene data show CDR1 as SEHNR and CDR2 as FQNEAQ (reference sequence). Trimming at V came to 1 base and at J to 1 base, leaving 11 bases not matched to a gene. CDR3 in amino acids: CASSLEKSGGAAGTDTQYF. The CDR3 DNA is TGTGCCAGCAGCTTAGAAAAGAGCGGGGGGGCCGCGGGCACAGATACGCAGTATTTT.

This chain uses TRBV7-9 with TRBJ2-5, with D maybe TRBD1 (5 bases). There are 14 residues in the CDR3. The V end was cut by 1 base, the J end by 5 bases, with 11 bases between. The germline CDR1 and CDR2 sequences are SEHNR and FQNEAQ (reference sequence). The DNA of the CDR3 is TGTGCCAGCAGCTTAGATGGGGCGTATGAGACCCAGTACTTC. It translates to CASSLDGAYETQYF.

The rearrangement joins TRBV5-6 to TRBJ2-5, with D possibly matching TRBD2 (5 bases). The germline V gene encodes CDR1 SGHDT and CDR2 YYEEEE. Trimming took off 4 bases at V and 2 bases at J, with 18 bases between the two ends. The CDR3 loop spans 16 amino acids. The CDR3 sequence: CASSRPPPAAQETQYF. DNA for the CDR3: TGTGCCAGCAGCCGCCCTCCCCCAGCGGCTCAAGAGACCCAGTACTTC.

The CDR3 loop is CASSLRYNTEAFF. The CDR3 DNA reads as TGTGCCAGTAGCCTCAGGTACAACACTGAAGCTTTCTTT. This chain connects TRBV19 to TRBJ1-1; D is uncertain. Germline CDR1 is LNHDA and CDR2 is SQIVND (reference sequence). The CDR3 is 13 amino acids. The V end lost 6 bases, the J end lost 2 bases, and 10 bases lay between the germline ends. Filled out from reference TRBV19 and TRBJ1-1, the complete variable domain reads DGGITQSPKYLFRKEGQNVTLSCEQNLNHDAMYWYRQDPGQGLRLIYYSQIVNDFQKGDIAEGYSVSREKKESFPLTVTSAQKNPTAFYLCASSLRYNTEAFFGQGTRLTVV.

This chain links TRBV6-1 with TRBJ2-6, with 9 bases aligning to TRBD2. The germline V gene has CDR1 MNHNS and CDR2 SASEGT. CDR3 length: 17 residues. V gave up 3 bases and J gave up 13 bases; unmatched junction bases: 16. The CDR3 here is CASSEAQLSGGPRVLTF. CDR3 nucleotides: TGTGCCAGCAGTGAGGCCCAGTTGAGCGGGGGGCCACGGGTCCTGACTTTC.

This rearrangement joins TRBV28 to TRBJ1-4, with D tentatively TRBD1 (6 bases). This CDR3 region has 13 residues. V was pared by 5 bases and J by 7 bases, with 11 bases between. Germline loops: CDR1 MDHEN, CDR2 SYDVKM. The CDR3 coding sequence is TGTGCCAGCAGTCCAGGGGTAGGTGAAAAACTGTTTTTT. Its protein product is CASSPGVGEKLFF.

The count of this clone is one. The V and J genes are TRBV29-1 and TRBJ2-1; the D gene is possibly TRBD1 (5 bases). Looked up from germline, CDR1 is SQVTM and CDR2 is ANQGSEA. The V end lost 4 bases, the J end lost 8 bases, and 15 bases lay between the germline ends. The CDR3 loop spans 13 amino acids. The CDR3: CSVGFLRVHEQFF. Written as DNA, the CDR3 is TGCAGCGTTGGTTTTCTCAGGGTCCATGAGCAGTTCTTC.

This clone was counted once. V gene TRBV12-5 combines with J gene TRBJ1-4, with D hard to call. Germline V gene sequence: CDR1 LGHNT, CDR2 FRNRAP. V lost 6 bases, J lost 4 bases, and 9 bases lay in between. CDR3 length: 13 residues. In DNA, the CDR3 is TGTGCTAGTGGATCAGGATTTAATGAAAAACTGTTTTTT. It codes for CASGSGFNEKLFF. Full variable domain (missing parts from reference TRBV12-5 and TRBJ1-4): DARVTQTPRHKVTEMGQEVTMRCQPILGHNTVFWYRQTMMQGLELLAYFRNRAPLDDSGMPKDRFSAEMPDATLATLKIQPSEPRDSAVYFCASGSGFNEKLFFGSGTQLSVL.

The V and J genes are TRBV10-2 and TRBJ1-3, with unresolved D. Between the trimmed V and J ends, which lost 1 base and 0 bases, there was a span of 7 bases. The CDR3 sequence is 15 residues long. CDR1 is WSHSY and CDR2 is SAAADI in the germline V gene. The CDR3 DNA follows: TGCGCCAGCAGTGAGTGGAGTACCTCTGGAAACACCATATATTTT. As protein: CASSEWSTSGNTIYF.

This chain links TRBV9 with TRBJ2-1; 8 nucleotides line up with TRBD2. Germline trimming cut 7 bases from V and 4 bases from J; bases unmatched to any gene: 10. Looked up from germline, CDR1 is SGDLS and CDR2 is YYNGEE. This CDR3 is built from 15 residues. The CDR3 sequence is CASGDSSGFYNEQFF. The CDR3, as DNA: TGTGCCAGCGGAGATTCTAGCGGGTTTTACAATGAGCAGTTCTTC. Looking up the rest from reference TRBV9 and TRBJ2-1 gives the full variable domain: DSGVTQTPKHLITATGQRVTLRCSPRSGDLSVYWYQQSLDQGLQFLIQYYNGEERAKGNILERFSAQQFPDLHSELNLSSLELGDSALYFCASGDSSGFYNEQFFGPGTRLTVL.

The CDR3 nucleotides read TGTGCCAGCAGCCAAGATCTGCTTTTGCCTAGCGTTAGCACAGATACGCAGTATTTT. This translates into CASSQDLLLPSVSTDTQYF. The V gene is TRBV4-2, the J gene TRBJ2-3; D might be TRBD2 (6 bases). V lost 0 bases to trimming and J lost 0 bases, with 19 bases between them. CDR1 LGHNA and CDR2 YNFKEQ come from the germline V gene. The CDR3 has 19 amino acids.

V is TRBV14 and J is TRBJ1-1, with D perhaps TRBD1 (6 bases). Germline V lookup: CDR1 SGHDN, CDR2 FVKESK. V lost 8 bases and J lost 1, with 11 bases in between. The CDR3 has 13 residues. The CDR3 sequence: CASYNRENTEAFF. CDR3 nucleotide sequence: TGTGCCAGCTACAACAGGGAGAACACTGAAGCTTTCTTT.

V usage is TRBV5-4 and J usage is TRBJ1-1; D call uncertain. Trimming shortened V by 3 bases and J by 3 bases, and 12 bases separated the two germline ends. Germline V gene data show CDR1 as SGHNT and CDR2 as YYREEE (reference sequence). The CDR3 extends over 14 amino acids. The CDR3 nucleotides read TGTGCCAGCAGCTCCTCGACACGCCACACTGAAGCTTTCTTT. Its translation: CASSSSTRHTEAFF.

The V call is TRBV19, the J call TRBJ2-7, with a tentative D call TRBD2 (6 bases). V lost 5 bases to trimming and J lost 6 bases, with 17 bases between them. CDR1 and CDR2 (germline): LNHDA, SQIVND (reference sequence). CDR3 length: 14 residues. CDR3 residues: CASSHASGGSEQYF. The CDR3 nucleotides read TGTGCCAGTAGTCATGCCTCCGGGGGTAGCGAGCAGTACTTC. The entire variable domain, with the rest obtained from reference TRBV19 and TRBJ2-7, is as follows: DGGITQSPKYLFRKEGQNVTLSCEQNLNHDAMYWYRQDPGQGLRLIYYSQIVNDFQKGDIAEGYSVSREKKESFPLTVTSAQKNPTAFYLCASSHASGGSEQYFGPGTRLTVT.

V gene TRBV2 combines with J gene TRBJ1-4, with D possibly TRBD1 on 6 matching bases. Per germline, CDR1 SNHLY and CDR2 FYNNEI. Trimming removed 7 bases from V and 0 bases from J, with 18 bases in between. The CDR3 covers 17 residues. CDR3 sequence reads: CASTFNRDHSTNEKLFF. The CDR3, as DNA: TGTGCCAGCACCTTCAACAGGGATCACTCAACTAATGAAAAACTGTTTTTT.

The chain is built from TRBV27 and TRBJ2-7; 11 nucleotides match TRBD2. The germline CDR1 and CDR2 sequences are MNHEY and SMNVEV (reference sequence). The CDR3 spans 20 residues. V dropped 7 bases and J dropped 1; count of bases not matched to a gene: 21. This chain's CDR3 is CASKIQGADSGRARSYEQYF. CDR3 nucleotides: TGTGCCAGCAAAATACAGGGGGCTGATAGCGGGAGGGCTCGGTCCTACGAGCAGTACTTC.

This chain links TRBV6-4 with TRBJ2-2, with 8 bases fitting TRBD2. Germline V gene sequence: CDR1 MRHNA, CDR2 SNTAGT. The ends lost 3 bases at V and 4 bases at J; junction bases unmatched: 7. There are 16 residues in the CDR3. In DNA, the CDR3 is TGTGCCAGCAGTGATCAGGCGGCGGGAGGCACCGGGGAGCTGTTTTTT. Amino acid sequence: CASSDQAAGGTGELFF.

Only a few counts were recorded for this clone. This chain links TRBV2 with TRBJ2-6; 9 bases agree with TRBD1. The CDR3 has 15 residues. Losses at the gene ends were 9 bases for V and 3 bases for J; bases not matched to a gene: 6. The germline CDR1 and CDR2 sequences are SNHLY and FYNNEI. CDR3 region: CARGDREDGANVLTF. The CDR3 nucleotides are TGTGCCAGAGGGGACAGGGAAGATGGGGCCAACGTCCTGACTTTC.

J is TRBJ2-1 and V is TRBV27; 13 bases match TRBD2. V shed 3 bases and J 7 bases; nucleotides not matched to a gene: 3. This CDR3 contains 15 residues. Germline CDR1 and CDR2: MNHEY and SMNVEV (reference sequence). CDR3 loop: CASSFRTSGSNEQFF. CDR3 nucleotide sequence: TGTGCCAGCAGTTTCCGGACTAGCGGGAGTAATGAGCAGTTCTTC.

The table lists this clone with a count of one. CDR3 sequence (DNA): TGTGCCAGCAGTCTCTTGGGGGGGGGAAGGGATACGCAGTATTTT. This sequence encodes CASSLLGGGRDTQYF. The chain has TRBV6-1 and TRBJ2-3; 7 positions agree with TRBD2. Unmatched junction bases numbered 11, after V lost 5 bases and J lost 6 bases. Germline V gives CDR1 MNHNS, CDR2 SASEGT. The CDR3 has 15 amino acids.

This chain connects TRBV5-4 to TRBJ1-1; maybe TRBD1 (5 bases). Germline CDR1 and CDR2: SGHNT and YYREEE (reference sequence). V dropped 4 bases and J dropped 0 bases, with 16 bases sitting between them. The CDR3 is made up of 16 amino acids. The CDR3 region is CASSDLDQGMNTEAFF. The CDR3 nucleotides read TGTGCCAGCAGCGACCTTGATCAGGGCATGAACACTGAAGCTTTCTTT.

The chain joins TRBV6-1 to TRBJ2-7, with D possibly TRBD2 on 7 matching bases. Per the germline V gene, CDR1 is MNHNS and CDR2 is SASEGT. The CDR3 length is 16 residues. The V and J ends lost 2 bases and 0 bases respectively, with 14 bases between them. CDR3 nucleotides: TGTGCCAGCAGTGAATCTATAGGGGGGGGCTCCTACGAGCAGTACTTC. It yields the protein CASSESIGGGSYEQYF.

This chain connects TRBV6-6 to TRBJ1-4, with D maybe TRBD1 (5 bases). The CDR3 runs 15 residues. Trimming shortened V by 6 bases and J by 8 bases, and 19 bases separated the two germline ends. Per the germline V gene, CDR1 is MNHNY and CDR2 is SVGAGI (reference sequence). The chain's CDR3 is CASSRDGGSVEKLFF. CDR3 DNA: TGTGCCAGCAGCAGGGACGGGGGGTCTGTGGAAAAACTGTTTTTT.

This sequence joins TRBV5-1 and TRBJ2-5; 13 bases are shared with TRBD2. Germline V gene data show CDR1 as SGHRS and CDR2 as YFSETQ. This CDR3 region has 15 residues. V dropped 4 bases and J dropped 2; count of bases not matched to a gene: 2. CDR3 region: CASSPTSGRQETQYF. CDR3 DNA: TGCGCCAGCAGCCCGACTAGCGGGAGGCAAGAGACCCAGTACTTC.